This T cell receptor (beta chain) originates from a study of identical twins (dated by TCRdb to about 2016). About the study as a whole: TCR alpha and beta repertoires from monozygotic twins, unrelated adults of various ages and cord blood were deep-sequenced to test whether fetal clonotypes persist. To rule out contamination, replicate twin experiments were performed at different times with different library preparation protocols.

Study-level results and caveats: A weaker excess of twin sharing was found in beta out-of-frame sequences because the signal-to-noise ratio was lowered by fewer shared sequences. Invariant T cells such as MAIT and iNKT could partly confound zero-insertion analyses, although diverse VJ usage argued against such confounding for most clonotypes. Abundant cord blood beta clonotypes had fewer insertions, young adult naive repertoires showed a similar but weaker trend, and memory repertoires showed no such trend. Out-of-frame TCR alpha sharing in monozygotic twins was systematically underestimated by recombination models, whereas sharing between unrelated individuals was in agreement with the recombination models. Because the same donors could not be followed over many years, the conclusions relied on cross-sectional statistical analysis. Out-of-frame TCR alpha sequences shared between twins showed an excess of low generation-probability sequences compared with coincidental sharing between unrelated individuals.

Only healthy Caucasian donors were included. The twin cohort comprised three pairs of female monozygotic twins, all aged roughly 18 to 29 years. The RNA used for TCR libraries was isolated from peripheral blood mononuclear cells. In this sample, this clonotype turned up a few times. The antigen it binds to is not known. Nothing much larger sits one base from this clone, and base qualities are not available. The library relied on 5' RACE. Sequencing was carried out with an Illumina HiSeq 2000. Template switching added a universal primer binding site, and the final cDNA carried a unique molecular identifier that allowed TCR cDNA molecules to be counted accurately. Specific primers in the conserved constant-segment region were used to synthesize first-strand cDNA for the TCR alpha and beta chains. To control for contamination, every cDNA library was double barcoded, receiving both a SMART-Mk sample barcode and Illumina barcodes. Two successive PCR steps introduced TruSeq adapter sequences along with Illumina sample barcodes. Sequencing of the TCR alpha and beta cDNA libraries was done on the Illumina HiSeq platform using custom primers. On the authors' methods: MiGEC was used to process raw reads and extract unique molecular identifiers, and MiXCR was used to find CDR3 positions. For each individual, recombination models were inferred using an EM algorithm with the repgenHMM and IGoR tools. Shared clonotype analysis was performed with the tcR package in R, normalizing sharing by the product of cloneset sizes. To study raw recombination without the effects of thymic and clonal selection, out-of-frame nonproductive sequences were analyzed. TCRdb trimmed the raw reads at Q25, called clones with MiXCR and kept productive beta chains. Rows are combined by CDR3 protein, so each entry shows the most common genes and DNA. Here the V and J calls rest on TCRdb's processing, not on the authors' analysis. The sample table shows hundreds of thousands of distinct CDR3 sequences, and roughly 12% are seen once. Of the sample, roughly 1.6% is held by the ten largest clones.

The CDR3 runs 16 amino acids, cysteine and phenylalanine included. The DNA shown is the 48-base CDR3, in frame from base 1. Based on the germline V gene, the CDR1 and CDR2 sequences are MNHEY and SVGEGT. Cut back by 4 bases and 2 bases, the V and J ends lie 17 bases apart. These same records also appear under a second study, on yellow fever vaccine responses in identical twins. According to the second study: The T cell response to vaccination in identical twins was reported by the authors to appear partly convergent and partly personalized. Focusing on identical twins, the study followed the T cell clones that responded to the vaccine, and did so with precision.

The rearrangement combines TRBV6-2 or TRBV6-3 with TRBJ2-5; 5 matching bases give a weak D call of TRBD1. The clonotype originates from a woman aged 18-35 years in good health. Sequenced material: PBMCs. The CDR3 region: CASSWIQGDVQETQYF. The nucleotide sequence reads TGTGCCAGCAGTTGGATTCAGGGTGACGTTCAAGAGACCCAGTACTTC.